The 22 T cell receptor beta chains below all came from one sample that was sequenced in a study of lymphopenia after photon versus proton radiotherapy. The assay was immunoSEQ multiplex PCR, and TCRdb's table has in-frame clones only and misses some. The sample includes approximately 150,000 clones, around nine tenths seen only once; the top ten take around 5%. Sequenced here: peripheral blood, sampled from a patient treated with photon-based radiotherapy. These TCRs come from a man aged 45-65 years with gastric cancer.

The chain couples TRBV7-3 to TRBJ2-1; a possible D gene is TRBD2 (5 bases). This CDR3 is 14 amino acids long. The V and J ends lost 5 bases and 5 bases respectively, with 13 bases between them. Looked up from germline, CDR1 is SGHTA and CDR2 is FQGTGA. CDR3: CASSPYRDDNEQFF. In DNA form, the CDR3 reads TGTGCCAGCAGCCCCTACCGGGATGACAATGAGCAGTTCTTC.

The V and J genes are TRBV15 and TRBJ2-3, with TRBD2 matching over 11 bases. This CDR3 has 15 residues. Germline V gene lookup returns CDR1 LNHNV and CDR2 YYDKDF (reference sequence). V was pared by 5 bases and J by 4 bases, with 5 bases of the junction left unmatched. CDR3 DNA: TGTGCCACCAGCCCCGGGACTAGCGGTGCAGATACGCAGTATTTT. Translated: CATSPGTSGADTQYF.

V and J are TRBV5-1 and TRBJ2-1; 12 nucleotides line up with TRBD2. Per germline, CDR1 SGHRS and CDR2 YFSETQ. Unmatched junction bases numbered 6, after V lost 7 bases and J lost 7 bases. This CDR3 region has 14 residues. CDR3 DNA sequence: TGCGCCAGCCTACTGACTAGCGGGAGTAATGAGCAGTTCTTC. It yields the protein CASLLTSGSNEQFF.

The chain has TRBV5-1 and TRBJ2-1; TRBD1 matches at 10 bases. The CDR3 has 16 amino acids. V shed 6 bases and J 4 bases; nucleotides not matched to a gene: 10. Germline V CDR1 and CDR2: SGHRS, YFSETQ. CDR3 nucleotide sequence: TGCGCCAGCACTCGACCCGGGACAGGGGTGTACAATGAGCAGTTCTTC. It encodes CASTRPGTGVYNEQFF. Using reference TRBV5-1 and TRBJ2-1 for the parts outside the CDR3, the full variable domain is KAGVTQTPRYLIKTRGQQVTLSCSPISGHRSVSWYQQTPGQGLQFLFEYFSETQRNKGNFPGRFSGRQFSNSRSEMNVSTLELGDSALYLCASTRPGTGVYNEQFFGPGTRLTVL.

The chain has TRBV4-1 and TRBJ1-3, with unresolved D. The CDR3 loop spans 16 amino acids. Looked up from germline, CDR1 is MGHRA and CDR2 is YSYEKL. V shed 0 bases and J shed 2 bases, with 11 bases lying between them. In DNA form, the CDR3 reads TGCGCCAGCAGCCAAGAACGCGTGCGGACTGGAAACACCATATATTTT. Translation: CASSQERVRTGNTIYF.

The V call is TRBV5-1, the J call TRBJ1-2, with D possibly matching TRBD1 (6 bases). The CDR3 has 14 amino acids. Trimming removed 1 base at V and 4 bases at J, with 11 bases between. Germline V lookup: CDR1 SGHRS, CDR2 YFSETQ. The CDR3 bases are TGCGCCAGCAGCTTGTTGGCGGACAGCTATGGCTACACCTTC. Translation gives CASSLLADSYGYTF.

The chain couples TRBV30 to TRBJ2-6; 7 bases are a match to TRBD1. The germline V gene encodes CDR1 GTSNPN and CDR2 SVGIG (reference sequence). This CDR3 is 15 amino acids long. The V gene end was trimmed by 3 bases and the J gene end by 2 bases; junction bases not matched to a gene: 4. Here the CDR3 reads CAWSAGTAGANVLTF. CDR3 DNA: TGTGCCTGGAGCGCCGGGACAGCTGGGGCCAACGTCCTGACTTTC.

The rearrangement uses TRBV28 and TRBJ2-5, with 9 bases lining up with TRBD2. The germline V gene encodes CDR1 MDHEN and CDR2 SYDVKM. Trimming took 1 base from V and 4 from J; bases not matched to a gene: 13. The CDR3 is made up of 18 amino acids. The CDR3 region has the DNA TGTGCCAGCAGTTTATTGGGGGGAGGTAGCGGGAGACGAGAGACCCAGTACTTC. This codes for CASSLLGGGSGRRETQYF.

The chain recombines TRBV2 with TRBJ2-5; 10 nucleotides match TRBD1. The CDR3 length is 16 residues. Per the germline V gene, CDR1 is SNHLY and CDR2 is FYNNEI. The J segment lost 1 base and the V segment lost 1 base, leaving 3 bases of the junction unmatched. CDR3 bases: TGTGCCAGCAGTGAAGTTGGGACAGGGGTCCAAGAGACCCAGTACTTC. Protein sequence: CASSEVGTGVQETQYF.

The J gene is TRBJ1-1, the V gene TRBV30; D might be TRBD1 (6 bases). CDR1 and CDR2 (germline): GTSNPN, SVGIG (reference sequence). Trimming took 4 bases from V and 3 from J, leaving 15 bases between them. The length of the CDR3 is 14 residues. DNA of the CDR3: TGTGCCTGGACTATGGGGGGGGCAGACACTGAAGCTTTCTTT. Encoded protein: CAWTMGGADTEAFF. The variable domain in full, completed from reference TRBV30 and TRBJ1-1, reads SQTIHQWPATLVQPVGSPLSLECTVEGTSNPNLYWYRQAAGRGLQLLFYSVGIGQISSEVPQNLSASRPQDRQFILSSKKLLLSDSGFYLCAWTMGGADTEAFFGQGTRLTVV.

The V and J genes are TRBV6-6 and TRBJ1-2, with no clear D. Germline CDR1 MNHNY, CDR2 SVGAGI (reference sequence). This CDR3 is built from 13 residues. The ends were cut back, 2 bases at V and 6 bases at J, with 10 bases in the middle. The CDR3 region is CASSYVSGNGYTF. The CDR3, as DNA: TGTGCCAGCAGTTACGTTAGTGGGAATGGCTACACCTTC.

The chain couples TRBV15 to TRBJ2-7; tentatively, D is TRBD1 (6 bases). Germline lookup yields CDR1 LNHNV and CDR2 YYDKDF (reference sequence). The CDR3 contains 12 residues. Trimming took 8 bases from V and 0 from J, leaving 8 bases between them. In DNA, the CDR3 is TGTGCCACCTCACAGGGCTCCTACGAGCAGTACTTC. Translation: CATSQGSYEQYF.

This clone appeared a single time. The rearrangement joins TRBV5-6 to TRBJ2-1, with TRBD2 identical over 7 bases. V gave up 4 bases and J gave up 8 bases; unmatched junction bases: 3. The CDR3 spans 12 residues. Germline assignment: CDR1 SGHDT and CDR2 YYEEEE. The CDR3 region is CASSPSGHEQFF. Here the CDR3 DNA reads TGTGCCAGCAGCCCTAGCGGCCATGAGCAGTTCTTC.

The chain has TRBV5-1 and TRBJ2-7; possible D gene TRBD1, 6 bases. Per germline, CDR1 SGHRS and CDR2 YFSETQ. Trimming took 8 bases from V and 0 from J, leaving 15 bases between them. This CDR3 has 14 amino acids. In DNA form, the CDR3 reads TGCGCCAGGGACCACAGGGTTTGCTCCTACGAGCAGTACTTC. Translation: CARDHRVCSYEQYF.

The CDR3 region has the DNA TGTGCCAGTAGTATCGAAACAGGGAGTCGGACTGAAGCTTTCTTT. It specifies CASSIETGSRTEAFF. The chain joins TRBV19 to TRBJ1-1; D is possibly TRBD1 (6 bases). The CDR3 consists of 15 residues. The germline gives CDR1 LNHDA, CDR2 SQIVND (reference sequence). The germline V and J ends were trimmed by 3 bases and 5 bases, with 16 bases remaining between them.

This clone was recorded a few times. V is TRBV4-1 and J is TRBJ1-3; D might be TRBD1 (5 bases). Germline V lookup: CDR1 MGHRA, CDR2 YSYEKL. The V and J ends lost 4 bases and 0 bases respectively, with 13 bases between them. This CDR3 contains 16 residues. CDR3 DNA: TGCGCCAGCAGCCCCGGGGCAGGGAGCTCTGGAAACACCATATATTTT. The encoded protein is CASSPGAGSSGNTIYF.

The V and J genes are TRBV6-4 and TRBJ2-3, with TRBD2 identical over 12 bases. The length of the CDR3 is 16 residues. CDR1 and CDR2 from the germline V gene are MRHNA and SNTAGT. V dropped 6 bases and J dropped 2; count of bases not matched to a gene: 6. The CDR3: CASSLLAGGATDTQYF. Written as DNA, the CDR3 is TGTGCCAGCAGCTTACTAGCGGGAGGCGCCACAGATACGCAGTATTTT.

This sequence joins TRBV5-1 and TRBJ1-2, with D unclear. Per germline, CDR1 SGHRS and CDR2 YFSETQ. The germline V and J ends were trimmed by 0 bases and 3 bases, with 9 bases remaining between them. The CDR3 consists of 14 residues. The CDR3 loop reads CASSLVTVDYGYTF. The CDR3 DNA follows: TGCGCCAGCAGCTTGGTTACGGTTGACTATGGCTACACCTTC.

This clone was seen once. The genes are TRBV19 and TRBJ2-5, with D perhaps matching TRBD2 (7 bases). This CDR3 contains 15 residues. Germline loops: CDR1 LNHDA, CDR2 SQIVND (reference sequence). V lost 0 bases and J lost 6, with 14 bases in between. The CDR3 spells CASSIDLGGGQTQYF. The CDR3 coding sequence is TGTGCCAGTAGTATAGATCTGGGCGGGGGCCAGACCCAGTACTTC.

The chain recombines TRBV5-4 with TRBJ2-3; no firm D call. The germline V gene encodes CDR1 SGHNT and CDR2 YYREEE (reference sequence). The CDR3 is made up of 13 amino acids. V was pared by 5 bases and J by 3 bases, with 10 bases between. In DNA, the CDR3 is TGTGCCAGCAGACCGTTTAGTACAGATACGCAGTATTTT. Its translation is CASRPFSTDTQYF.

The V gene is TRBV11-2, the J gene TRBJ1-5; 7 positions agree with TRBD1. Per the germline V gene, CDR1 is SGHAT and CDR2 is FQNNGV. The CDR3 sequence is 15 residues long. V trimming: 2 bases; J trimming: 6 bases; junction bases outside the gene matches: 7. Written as DNA, the CDR3 is TGTGCCAGCAGCTTATCGACAGGGCTCGGTCAGCCCCAGCATTTT. Its protein is CASSLSTGLGQPQHF.

A single count supports this clone. The chain links TRBV9 to TRBJ2-3; TRBD2 aligns across 12 bases. The CDR3 runs 18 residues. V lost 0 bases and J lost 2; bases outside the gene matches: 7. Germline-derived CDR1 and CDR2 are SGDLS and YYNGEE. The CDR3 protein is CASSVGRLAGDVTDTQYF. Written as DNA, the CDR3 is TGTGCCAGCAGCGTAGGAAGACTAGCGGGAGACGTCACAGATACGCAGTATTTT. Complete variable domain (other parts from reference TRBV9 and TRBJ2-3): DSGVTQTPKHLITATGQRVTLRCSPRSGDLSVYWYQQSLDQGLQFLIQYYNGEERAKGNILERFSAQQFPDLHSELNLSSLELGDSALYFCASSVGRLAGDVTDTQYFGPGTRLTVL.